This T cell receptor (beta chain) was identified in a study of blood T cell repertoires in COVID-19. Study-wide background: Before being deemed recovered, Cohort 3 donors had two negative PCRs, clearance, or symptom resolution. The United States, Italy and Spain were the sources of the acute and convalescent COVID-19 samples. The analysed material was cDNA or gDNA that came from T cells, B-cell-depleted T cells, or PBMCs.

Participant-given clinical history determined each cohort assignment. TCRdb's copy holds only in-frame clones and misses some; the assay was immunoSEQ multiplex PCR. The repertoire holds roughly 140,000 clones, with over 70% as singletons. This TCR was sampled from a middle-aged man in a cohort exposed to, infected with or recovered from COVID-19 (not recorded which). Sample: PBMCs or T cells enriched from blood (not recorded which).

The CDR3 loop reads CASSEEAVQGGEKLFF. DNA of the CDR3: TGTGCCAGCAGTGAAGAGGCGGTACAGGGAGGGGAAAAACTGTTTTTT. The chain uses TRBV25-1 and TRBJ1-4, with D possibly matching TRBD1 (6 bases). CDR3 length: 16 residues. Germline V gene lookup returns CDR1 MGHDK and CDR2 SYGVNS. V lost 2 bases and J 8 bases, leaving 18 bases between the germline ends.